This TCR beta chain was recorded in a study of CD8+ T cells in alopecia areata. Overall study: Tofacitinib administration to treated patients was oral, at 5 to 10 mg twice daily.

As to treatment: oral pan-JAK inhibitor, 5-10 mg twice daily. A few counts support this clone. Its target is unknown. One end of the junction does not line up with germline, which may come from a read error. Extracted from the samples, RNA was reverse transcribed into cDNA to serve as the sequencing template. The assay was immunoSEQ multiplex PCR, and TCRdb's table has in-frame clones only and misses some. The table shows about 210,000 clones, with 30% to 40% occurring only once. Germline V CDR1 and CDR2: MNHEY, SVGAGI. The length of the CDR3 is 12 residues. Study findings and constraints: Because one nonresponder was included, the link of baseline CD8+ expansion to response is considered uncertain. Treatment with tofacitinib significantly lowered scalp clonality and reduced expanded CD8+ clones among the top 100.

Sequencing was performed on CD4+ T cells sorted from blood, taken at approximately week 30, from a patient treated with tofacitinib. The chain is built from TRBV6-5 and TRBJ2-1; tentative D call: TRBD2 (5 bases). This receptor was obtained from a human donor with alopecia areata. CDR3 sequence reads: CASSYSEGEQFF. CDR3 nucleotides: TGTGCCAGCAGCTACTCAGAGGGTGAGCAGTTCTTC.